The clone carrying this T cell receptor beta chain was seen only a few times. Sequencing used immunoSEQ multiplex PCR; TCRdb keeps in-frame clones, though not all of them. The sample yields about 60,000 clones, roughly 80% seen once. This entry belongs to a study of blood T cell repertoires in COVID-19. Study information: Sources were T cells, B-cell-depleted T cells, or PBMCs; the material itself was cDNA or gDNA.

V lost 5 bases, J lost 5 bases, and 11 bases stayed unmatched. This CDR3 region has 17 residues. Germline lookup yields CDR1 KGHDR and CDR2 SFDVKD. The chain uses TRBV24-1 and TRBJ1-4; TRBD1 matches at 9 bases. The sequence derives from a woman between 65 and 79 years old with acute or convalescent COVID-19. Source material: peripheral blood. The CDR3 is CATSVPEGGTGNEKLFF. CDR3 sequence (DNA): TGTGCCACCAGTGTTCCCGAGGGCGGGACAGGGAATGAAAAACTGTTTTTT.